This T cell receptor (beta chain) derives from a study of T-cell memory formation after mild COVID-19. TCRdb redid the calling of the 5' RACE reads with MiXCR, one entry per CDR3 protein. This sample has under 300,000 distinct CDR3 sequences, with over 7% found just once. The J segment lost 6 bases and the V segment lost 6 bases, leaving 12 bases of the junction unmatched. Germline CDR1 is SGHTA and CDR2 is FQGNSA. This CDR3 has 16 amino acids. V and J are TRBV7-2 and TRBJ1-5; TRBD1 matches 9 bases. This TCR derives from a man aged 18 to 30 who had mild COVID-19 (a few samples of this study predate the infection). Cell type and time point are not known. The source material was PBMCs or a T cell subset sorted from them (not recorded which). The CDR3 sequence is CASSSRPGQGLQPQHF. In nucleotides, the CDR3 is TGTGCCAGCAGTTCCAGACCGGGACAGGGACTTCAGCCCCAGCATTTT.